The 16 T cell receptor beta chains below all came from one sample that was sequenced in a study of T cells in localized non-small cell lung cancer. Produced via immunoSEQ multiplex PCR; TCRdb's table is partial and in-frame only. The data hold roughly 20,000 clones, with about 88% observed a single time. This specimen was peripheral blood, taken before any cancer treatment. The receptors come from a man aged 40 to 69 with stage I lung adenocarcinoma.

CDR3: CASSLGVAGADTQYF. The CDR3 DNA sequence: TGTGCCAGCAGCTTAGGTGTCGCAGGGGCAGATACGCAGTATTTT. The V call is TRBV5-8, the J call TRBJ2-3; maybe TRBD1 (6 bases). CDR1 and CDR2 from the germline V gene are SGHTS and YDEGEE. The CDR3 contains 15 residues. V was clipped by 2 bases and J by 4 bases, with 14 bases between them.

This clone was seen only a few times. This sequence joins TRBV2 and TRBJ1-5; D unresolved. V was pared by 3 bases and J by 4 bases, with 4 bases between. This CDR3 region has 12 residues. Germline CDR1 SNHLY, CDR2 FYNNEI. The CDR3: CASSEENQPQHF. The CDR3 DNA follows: TGTGCCAGCAGTGAGGAGAATCAGCCCCAGCATTTT. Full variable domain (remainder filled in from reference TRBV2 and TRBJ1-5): EPEVTQTPSHQVTQMGQEVILRCVPISNHLYFYWYRQILGQKVEFLVSFYNNEISEKSEIFDDQFSVERPDGSNFTLKIRSTKLEDSAMYFCASSEENQPQHFGDGTRLSIL.

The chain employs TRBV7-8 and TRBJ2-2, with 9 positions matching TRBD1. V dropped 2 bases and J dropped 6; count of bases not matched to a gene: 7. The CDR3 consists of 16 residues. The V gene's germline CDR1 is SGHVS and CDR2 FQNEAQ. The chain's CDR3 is CASSLPWTGVPGELFF. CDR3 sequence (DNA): TGTGCCAGCAGCTTACCTTGGACAGGGGTTCCCGGGGAGCTGTTTTTT.

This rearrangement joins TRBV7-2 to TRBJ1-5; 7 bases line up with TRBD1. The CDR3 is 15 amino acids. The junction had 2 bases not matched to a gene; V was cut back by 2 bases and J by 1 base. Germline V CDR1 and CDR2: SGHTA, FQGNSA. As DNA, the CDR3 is TGTGCCAGCAGCTTAAACAGGGGAAGCAATCAGCCCCAGCATTTT. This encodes CASSLNRGSNQPQHF.

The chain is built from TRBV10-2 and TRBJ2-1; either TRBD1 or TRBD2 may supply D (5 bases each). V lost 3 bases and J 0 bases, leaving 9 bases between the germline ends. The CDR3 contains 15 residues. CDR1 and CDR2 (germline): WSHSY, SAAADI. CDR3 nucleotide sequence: TGCGCCAGCAGTGACCCAGGGAGCTCCTACAATGAGCAGTTCTTC. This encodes CASSDPGSSYNEQFF.

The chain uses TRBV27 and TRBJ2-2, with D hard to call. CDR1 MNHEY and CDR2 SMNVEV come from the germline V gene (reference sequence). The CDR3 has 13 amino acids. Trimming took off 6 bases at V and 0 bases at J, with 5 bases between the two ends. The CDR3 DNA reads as TGTGCCAGCAGCTTCACGAACACCGGGGAGCTGTTTTTT. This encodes CASSFTNTGELFF.

CDR3 residues: CASSPQLAAPNEQFF. The DNA of the CDR3 is TGTGCCAGCAGTCCTCAGCTAGCGGCTCCCAATGAGCAGTTCTTC. The chain uses TRBV2 and TRBJ2-1; 7 bases line up with TRBD2. There are 15 residues in the CDR3. Germline V gives CDR1 SNHLY, CDR2 FYNNEI. The V segment lost 5 bases and the J segment 6 bases; nucleotides outside the gene matches: 10.

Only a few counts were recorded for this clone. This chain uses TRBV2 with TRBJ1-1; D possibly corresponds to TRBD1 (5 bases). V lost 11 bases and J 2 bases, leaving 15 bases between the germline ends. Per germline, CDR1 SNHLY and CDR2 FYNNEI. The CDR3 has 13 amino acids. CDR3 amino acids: CAGSTGSNTEAFF. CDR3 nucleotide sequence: TGTGCCGGTTCCACAGGATCTAACACTGAAGCTTTCTTT.

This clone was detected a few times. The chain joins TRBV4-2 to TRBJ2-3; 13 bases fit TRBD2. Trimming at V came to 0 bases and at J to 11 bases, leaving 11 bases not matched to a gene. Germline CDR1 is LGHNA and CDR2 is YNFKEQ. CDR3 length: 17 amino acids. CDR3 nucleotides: TGTGCCAGCAGCCAAGAACAGACTAGCGGGGGGTACACTTTGCAGTATTTT. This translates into CASSQEQTSGGYTLQYF.

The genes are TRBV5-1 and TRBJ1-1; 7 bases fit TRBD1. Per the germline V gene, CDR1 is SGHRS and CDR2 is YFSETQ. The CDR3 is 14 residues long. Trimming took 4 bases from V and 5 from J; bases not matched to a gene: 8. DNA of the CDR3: TGCGCCAGCAGCCCCCAGGGGGTGAGGACTGAAGCTTTCTTT. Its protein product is CASSPQGVRTEAFF. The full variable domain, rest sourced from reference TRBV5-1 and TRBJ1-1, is KAGVTQTPRYLIKTRGQQVTLSCSPISGHRSVSWYQQTPGQGLQFLFEYFSETQRNKGNFPGRFSGRQFSNSRSEMNVSTLELGDSALYLCASSPQGVRTEAFFGQGTRLTVV.

The CDR3 sequence: CASSRRGFSYNEQFF. In DNA, the CDR3 is TGTGCCAGCAGCCGCCGGGGATTTAGCTACAATGAGCAGTTCTTC. The chain joins TRBV11-3 to TRBJ2-1; D possibly corresponds to TRBD2 (5 bases). The length of the CDR3 is 15 residues. Per the germline V gene, CDR1 is SGHNT and CDR2 is YENEEA. Trimming shortened V by 5 bases and J by 3 bases, and 14 bases separated the two germline ends.

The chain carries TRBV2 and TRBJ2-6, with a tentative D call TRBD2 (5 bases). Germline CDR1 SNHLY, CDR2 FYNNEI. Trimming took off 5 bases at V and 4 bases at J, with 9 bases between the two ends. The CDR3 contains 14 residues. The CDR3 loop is CASSLERGANVLTF. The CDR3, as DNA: TGTGCCAGCAGTCTCGAGCGGGGGGCCAACGTCCTGACTTTC.

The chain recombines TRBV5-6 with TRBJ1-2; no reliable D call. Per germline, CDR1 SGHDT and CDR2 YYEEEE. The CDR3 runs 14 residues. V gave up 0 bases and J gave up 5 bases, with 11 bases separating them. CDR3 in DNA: TGTGCCAGCAGCTTGGTTCAGGACCTTTATGGCTACACCTTC. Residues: CASSLVQDLYGYTF.

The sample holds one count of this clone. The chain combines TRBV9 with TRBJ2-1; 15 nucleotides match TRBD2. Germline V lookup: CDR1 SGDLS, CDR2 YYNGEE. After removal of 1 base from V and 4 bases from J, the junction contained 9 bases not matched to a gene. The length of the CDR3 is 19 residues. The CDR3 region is CASSVRTSGRAEAYNEQFF. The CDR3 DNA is TGTGCCAGCAGCGTACGGACTAGCGGGAGGGCCGAAGCGTACAATGAGCAGTTCTTC.

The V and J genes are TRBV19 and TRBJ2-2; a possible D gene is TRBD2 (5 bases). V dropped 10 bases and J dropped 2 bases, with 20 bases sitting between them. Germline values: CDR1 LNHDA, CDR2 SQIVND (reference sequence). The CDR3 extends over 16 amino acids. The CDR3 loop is CAINADPGSNTGELFF. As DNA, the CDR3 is TGTGCCATTAATGCGGACCCGGGGAGTAACACCGGGGAGCTGTTTTTT.

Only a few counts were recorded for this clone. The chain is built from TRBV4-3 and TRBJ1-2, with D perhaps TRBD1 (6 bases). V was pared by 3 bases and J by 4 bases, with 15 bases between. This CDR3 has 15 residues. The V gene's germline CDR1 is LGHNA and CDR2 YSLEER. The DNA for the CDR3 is TGCGCCAGCAGCCAGGGAAGGGGGGCGGGCTATGGCTACACCTTC. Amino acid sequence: CASSQGRGAGYGYTF.